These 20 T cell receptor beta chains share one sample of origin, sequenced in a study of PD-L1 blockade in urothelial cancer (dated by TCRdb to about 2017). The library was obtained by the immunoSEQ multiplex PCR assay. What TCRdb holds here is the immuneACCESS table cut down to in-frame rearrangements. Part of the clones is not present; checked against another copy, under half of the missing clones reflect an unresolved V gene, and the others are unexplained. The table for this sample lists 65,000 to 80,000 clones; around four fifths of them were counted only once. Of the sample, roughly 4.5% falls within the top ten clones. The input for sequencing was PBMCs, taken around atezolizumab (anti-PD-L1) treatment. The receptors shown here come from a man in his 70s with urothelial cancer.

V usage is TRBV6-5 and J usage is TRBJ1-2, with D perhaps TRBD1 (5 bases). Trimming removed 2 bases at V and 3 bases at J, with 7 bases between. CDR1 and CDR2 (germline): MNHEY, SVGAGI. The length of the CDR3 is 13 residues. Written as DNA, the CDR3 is TGTGCCAGCAGTTACGGCAGGGACTATGGCTACACCTTC. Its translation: CASSYGRDYGYTF.

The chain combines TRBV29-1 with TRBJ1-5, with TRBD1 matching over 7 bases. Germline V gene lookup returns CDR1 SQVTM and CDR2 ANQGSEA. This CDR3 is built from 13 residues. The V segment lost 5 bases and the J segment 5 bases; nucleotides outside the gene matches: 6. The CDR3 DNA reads TGCAGCGTTAGGACAGGTCGGGATCAGCCCCAGCATTTT. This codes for CSVRTGRDQPQHF.

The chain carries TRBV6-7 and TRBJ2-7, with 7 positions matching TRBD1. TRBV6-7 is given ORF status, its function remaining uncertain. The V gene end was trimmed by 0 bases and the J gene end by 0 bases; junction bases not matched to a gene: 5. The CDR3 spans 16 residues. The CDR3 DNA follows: TGTGCCAGCAGTTACTCTCCCGGGACAGACTCCTACGAGCAGTACTTC. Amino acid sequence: CASSYSPGTDSYEQYF.

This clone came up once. CDR3 residues: CASSLGEGLNQPQHF. The CDR3 nucleotides are TGCGCCAGCAGCCTGGGGGAGGGTCTGAATCAGCCCCAGCATTTT. This chain links TRBV4-1 with TRBJ1-5, with TRBD1 as a possible D gene (5 bases). Germline V gives CDR1 MGHRA, CDR2 YSYEKL. This CDR3 has 15 amino acids. The V and J ends lost 4 bases and 4 bases respectively, with 14 bases between them.

The CDR3 loop is CASSTCELRQGANTGELFF. Written as DNA, the CDR3 is TGTGCCAGCAGCACATGTGAATTGCGACAGGGAGCAAACACCGGGGAGCTGTTTTTT. The rearrangement links TRBV21-1 to TRBJ2-2; the table's D gene call, TRBD1, was not cross checked with the DNA. TRBV21-1 is deemed a pseudogene. The CDR3 spans 19 residues.

In DNA, the CDR3 is TGTGCCAGCAGCCCCGGGACAGGGAGTACTAATGAAAAACTGTTTTTT. Encoded protein: CASSPGTGSTNEKLFF. The V and J genes are TRBV9 and TRBJ1-4; 9 nucleotides agree with TRBD1. Germline V gene lookup returns CDR1 SGDLS and CDR2 YYNGEE. The V gene end was trimmed by 4 bases and the J gene end by 2 bases; junction bases not matched to a gene: 6. This CDR3 has 16 amino acids.

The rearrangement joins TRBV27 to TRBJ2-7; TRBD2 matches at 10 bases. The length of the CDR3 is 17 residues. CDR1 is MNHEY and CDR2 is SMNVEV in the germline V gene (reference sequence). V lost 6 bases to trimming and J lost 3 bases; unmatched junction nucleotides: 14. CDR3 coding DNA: TGTGCCAGCAGCCCGTCCGTGCTCCTAGCGGGAGACTACGAGCAGTACTTC. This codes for CASSPSVLLAGDYEQYF.

In nucleotides, the CDR3 is TGTGCCAGTAGTAGGGGACAGGATAACAATGAGCAGTTCTTC. Protein: CASSRGQDNNEQFF. This chain connects TRBV19 to TRBJ2-1; 8 nucleotides agree with TRBD1. Germline lookup yields CDR1 LNHDA and CDR2 SQIVND (reference sequence). The J segment lost 5 bases and the V segment lost 4 bases, leaving 4 bases of the junction unmatched. CDR3 length: 14 residues.

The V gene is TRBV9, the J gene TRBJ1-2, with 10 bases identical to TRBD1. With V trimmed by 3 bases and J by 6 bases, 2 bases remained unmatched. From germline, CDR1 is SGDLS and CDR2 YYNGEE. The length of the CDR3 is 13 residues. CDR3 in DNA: TGTGCCAGCAGCGGAGGACAGGGGGATGGCTACACCTTC. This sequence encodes CASSGGQGDGYTF.

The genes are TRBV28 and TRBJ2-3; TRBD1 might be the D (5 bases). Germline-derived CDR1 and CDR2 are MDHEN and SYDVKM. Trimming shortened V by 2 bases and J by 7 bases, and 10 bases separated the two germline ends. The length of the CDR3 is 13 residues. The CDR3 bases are TGTGCCAGCAGTTTAGGGGCACTTCATACGCAGTATTTT. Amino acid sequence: CASSLGALHTQYF.

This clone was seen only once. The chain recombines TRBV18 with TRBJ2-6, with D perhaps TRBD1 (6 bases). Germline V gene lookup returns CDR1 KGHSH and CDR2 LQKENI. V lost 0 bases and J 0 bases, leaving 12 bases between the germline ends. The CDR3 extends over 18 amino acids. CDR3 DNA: TGTGCCAGCTCACCACCGGGACAAACTATCTCTGGGGCCAACGTCCTGACTTTC. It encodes CASSPPGQTISGANVLTF.

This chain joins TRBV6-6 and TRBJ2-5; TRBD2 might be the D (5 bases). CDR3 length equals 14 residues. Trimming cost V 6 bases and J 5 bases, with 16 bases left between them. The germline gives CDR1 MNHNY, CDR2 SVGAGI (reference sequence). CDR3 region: CASSRDLVAETQYF. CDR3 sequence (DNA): TGTGCCAGCAGCCGCGACCTTGTAGCGGAGACCCAGTACTTC.

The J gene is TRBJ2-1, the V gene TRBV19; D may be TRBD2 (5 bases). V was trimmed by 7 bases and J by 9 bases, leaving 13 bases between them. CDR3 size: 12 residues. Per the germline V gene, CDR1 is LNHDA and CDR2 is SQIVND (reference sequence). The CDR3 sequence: CASTAGVGEQFF. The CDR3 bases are TGTGCCAGTACCGCCGGGGTGGGTGAGCAGTTCTTC.

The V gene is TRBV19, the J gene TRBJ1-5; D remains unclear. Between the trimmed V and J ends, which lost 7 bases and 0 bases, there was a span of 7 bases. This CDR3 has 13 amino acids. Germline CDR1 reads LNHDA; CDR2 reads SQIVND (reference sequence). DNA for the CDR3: TGTGCCAGTATGGCCGTTAGCAATCAGCCCCAGCATTTT. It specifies CASMAVSNQPQHF.

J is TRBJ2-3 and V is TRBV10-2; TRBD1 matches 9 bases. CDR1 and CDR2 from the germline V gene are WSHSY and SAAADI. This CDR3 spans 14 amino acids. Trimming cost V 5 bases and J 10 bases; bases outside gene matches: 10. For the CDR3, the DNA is TGCGCCAGCAGTCCGGGACAGGGCCCAGGGGCGCAGTATTTT. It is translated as CASSPGQGPGAQYF.

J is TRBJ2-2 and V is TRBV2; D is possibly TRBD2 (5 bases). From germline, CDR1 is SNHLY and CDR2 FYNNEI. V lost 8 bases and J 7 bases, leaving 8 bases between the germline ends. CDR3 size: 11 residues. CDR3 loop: CASGLFGELFF. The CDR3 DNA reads TGTGCCAGCGGACTGTTCGGGGAGCTGTTTTTT.

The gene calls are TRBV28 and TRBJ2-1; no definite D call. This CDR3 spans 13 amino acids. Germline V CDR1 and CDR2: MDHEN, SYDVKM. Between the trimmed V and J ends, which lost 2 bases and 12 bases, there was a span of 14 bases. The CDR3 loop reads CASSLDSFTGQFF. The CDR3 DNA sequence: TGTGCCAGCAGTTTAGATAGCTTTACGGGGCAGTTCTTC.

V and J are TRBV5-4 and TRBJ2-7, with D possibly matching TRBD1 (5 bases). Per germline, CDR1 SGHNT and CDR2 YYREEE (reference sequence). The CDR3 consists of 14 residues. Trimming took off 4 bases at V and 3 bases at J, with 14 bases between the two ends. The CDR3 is CASSPQDTVYEQYF. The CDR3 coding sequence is TGTGCCAGCAGCCCCCAGGACACCGTCTACGAGCAGTACTTC.

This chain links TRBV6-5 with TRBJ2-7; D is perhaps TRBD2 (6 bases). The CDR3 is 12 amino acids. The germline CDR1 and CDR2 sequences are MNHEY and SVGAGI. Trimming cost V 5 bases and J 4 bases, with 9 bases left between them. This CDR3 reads CASSRGLYEQYF. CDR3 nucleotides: TGTGCCAGCAGTCGCGGACTATACGAGCAGTACTTC.

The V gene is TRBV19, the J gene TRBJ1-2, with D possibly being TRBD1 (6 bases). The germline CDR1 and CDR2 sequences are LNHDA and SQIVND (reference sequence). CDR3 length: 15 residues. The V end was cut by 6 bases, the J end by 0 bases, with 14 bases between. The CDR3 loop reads CASSPDRNSNYGYTF. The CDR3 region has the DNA TGTGCCAGTAGCCCGGACAGAAATTCTAACTATGGCTACACCTTC.